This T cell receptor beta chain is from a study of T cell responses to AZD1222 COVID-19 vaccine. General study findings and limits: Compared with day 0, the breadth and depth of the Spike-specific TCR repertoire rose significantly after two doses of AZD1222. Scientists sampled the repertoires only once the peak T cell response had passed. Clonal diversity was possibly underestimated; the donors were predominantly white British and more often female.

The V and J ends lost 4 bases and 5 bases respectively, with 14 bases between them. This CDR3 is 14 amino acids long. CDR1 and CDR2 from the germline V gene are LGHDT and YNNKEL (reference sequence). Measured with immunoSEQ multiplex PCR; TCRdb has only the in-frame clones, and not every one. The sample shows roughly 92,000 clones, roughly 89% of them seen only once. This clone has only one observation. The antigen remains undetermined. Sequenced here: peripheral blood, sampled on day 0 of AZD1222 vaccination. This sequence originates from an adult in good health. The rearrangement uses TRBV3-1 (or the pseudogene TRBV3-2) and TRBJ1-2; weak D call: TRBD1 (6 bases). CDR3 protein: CASSPQGEGYGYTF. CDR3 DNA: TGTGCCAGCAGCCCACAGGGAGAGGGGTATGGCTACACCTTC.